A single sample gave rise to the 30 T cell receptor beta chains below, sequenced in a study of regulatory T cells in long-lasting Graves disease. CDR3 regions were amplified by Arm-PCR using iRepertoire HTBI primers to build TCR beta libraries. From the multiplex PCR reads, TCRdb called clonotypes with MiXCR, one entry per CDR3 protein. The sample carries 650,000 to 700,000 distinct CDR3 sequences, roughly 30% recorded once. The time point is: persistent/refractory GD, antithyroid drugs over 5 years with positive TRAb. From RNA extracted from PBMCs, the TCR library was made. The specimen was peripheral blood mononuclear cells (PBMCs), collected when the disease was refractory, from a patient treated with antithyroid drugs. Every receptor here comes from a female donor with Graves disease.

This clonotype was seen ten or more times. The chain employs TRBV15 and TRBJ1-4; D is undetermined. V lost 1 base, J lost 5 bases, and 5 bases lay in between. There are 13 residues in the CDR3. Looked up from germline, CDR1 is LNHNV and CDR2 is YYDKDF (reference sequence). CDR3 amino acids: CATSRAGNEKLFF. The CDR3 DNA reads TGTGCCACCAGCAGAGCGGGAAATGAAAAACTGTTTTTT.

The rearrangement uses TRBV6-1 and TRBJ1-5, with D uncertain. Germline values: CDR1 MNHNS, CDR2 SASEGT. Trimming pared 10 bases from V and 6 bases from J, leaving 13 bases between. The CDR3 has 12 amino acids. The CDR3 sequence: CATREWGQPQHF. CDR3 DNA: TGTGCCACCAGAGAGTGGGGTCAGCCCCAGCATTTT.

The CDR3 region is CASSSGVLPEAFF. CDR3 bases: TGTGCCAGCAGCTCGGGGGTCTTACCTGAAGCTTTCTTT. The V call is TRBV7-9, the J call TRBJ1-1; D possibly corresponds to TRBD1 (5 bases). The CDR3 totals 13 residues. V shed 4 bases and J shed 6 bases, with 12 bases lying between them. Looked up from germline, CDR1 is SEHNR and CDR2 is FQNEAQ (reference sequence). Using reference TRBV7-9 and TRBJ1-1 for the parts outside the CDR3, the full variable domain is DTGVSQNPRHKITKRGQNVTFRCDPISEHNRLYWYRQTLGQGPEFLTYFQNEAQLEKSRLLSDRFSAERPKGSFSTLEIQRTEQGDSAMYLCASSSGVLPEAFFGQGTRLTVV.

The genes are TRBV18 and TRBJ1-3, with D unclear. The CDR3 totals 15 residues. Looked up from germline, CDR1 is KGHSH and CDR2 is LQKENI. V lost 3 bases and J lost 0, with 9 bases in between. The CDR3 here is CASSPDPSSGNTIYF. DNA of the CDR3: TGTGCCAGCTCACCGGACCCGAGCTCTGGAAACACCATATATTTT.

The V and J genes are TRBV12-3 or TRBV12-4 and TRBJ2-4, with no clear D. Trimming shortened V by 2 bases and J by 7 bases, and 9 bases separated the two germline ends. The CDR3 has 13 amino acids. The CDR3 DNA follows: TGTGCCAGCAGTTTATCCGGTTTTAACATTCAGTACTTC. This encodes CASSLSGFNIQYF.

V and J are TRBV10-3 and TRBJ1-5; unclear D gene. Germline CDR1 ENHRY, CDR2 SYGVKD. The V and J ends lost 2 bases and 6 bases respectively, with 8 bases between them. The CDR3 is 13 amino acids. The CDR3 loop reads CAISEDRSQPQHF. Here the CDR3 DNA reads TGTGCCATCAGTGAGGATAGGTCTCAGCCCCAGCATTTT.

This rearrangement joins TRBV7-9 to TRBJ1-4; TRBD1 aligns across 11 bases. The germline CDR1 and CDR2 sequences are SEHNR and FQNEAQ (reference sequence). The CDR3 contains 15 residues. Losses at the gene ends were 4 bases for V and 8 bases for J; bases not matched to a gene: 6. The CDR3 region is CASSSTDRGREKLFF. For the CDR3, the DNA is TGTGCCAGCAGCTCAACGGACAGGGGGCGCGAAAAACTGTTTTTT.

The J gene is TRBJ1-5, the V gene TRBV28; unclear D gene. V was pared by 7 bases and J by 1 base, with 17 bases between. Germline V lookup: CDR1 MDHEN, CDR2 SYDVKM. The length of the CDR3 is 16 residues. In nucleotides, the CDR3 is TGTGCCAGCAATCCCCGCCGGACGGAAAGCAATCAGCCCCAGCATTTT. Translated, it gives CASNPRRTESNQPQHF. Using reference TRBV28 and TRBJ1-5 for the parts outside the CDR3, the full variable domain is DVKVTQSSRYLVKRTGEKVFLECVQDMDHENMFWYRQDPGLGLRLIYFSYDVKMKEKGDIPEGYSVSREKKERFSLILESASTNQTSMYLCASNPRRTESNQPQHFGDGTRLSIL.

V is TRBV6-4 and J is TRBJ1-5; D is unclear. Germline V lookup: CDR1 MRHNA, CDR2 SNTAGT. The CDR3 has 18 amino acids. Trimming removed 8 bases from V and 1 base from J, with 24 bases in between. As DNA, the CDR3 is TGTGCCAGCCGAAGAGCCTTACAAACCATCCTCAGCAATCAGCCCCAGCATTTT. It is translated as CASRRALQTILSNQPQHF.

The V gene is TRBV10-3, the J gene TRBJ1-1; perhaps TRBD1 as D (6 bases). The germline V gene encodes CDR1 ENHRY and CDR2 SYGVKD. CDR3 size: 13 residues. Trimming cost V 6 bases and J 3 bases, with 11 bases left between them. The CDR3 is CAIRLQGYTEAFF. In nucleotides, the CDR3 is TGTGCCATCAGGCTACAGGGTTACACTGAAGCTTTCTTT.

For this clonotype: The CDR3 does not end in the conserved phenylalanine or tryptophan, so this is likely a read error. V is TRBV3-1 and J is TRBJ1-1; no reliable D call. The length of the CDR3 is 14 residues. V gave up 1 base and J gave up 1 base, with 7 bases separating them. Germline V gene sequence: CDR1 LGHDT, CDR2 YNNKEL (reference sequence). CDR3 protein: CASSQGGPNTEAFL. In nucleotides, the CDR3 is TGTGCCAGCAGCCAAGGTGGACCGAACACTGAAGCTTTCCTT.

A word on this clonotype: A much larger clone sits a single nucleotide away, making a read error possible. V usage is TRBV29-1 and J usage is TRBJ2-7; 9 positions match TRBD2. This CDR3 contains 16 residues. From germline, CDR1 is SQVTM and CDR2 ANQGSEA. The CDR3 region is CSVGGLAGNKDYEQHF. CDR3 sequence (DNA): TGCAGCGTCGGGGGGCTAGCGGGAAATAAGGACTACGAGCAGCACTTC.

This clonotype was seen at least ten times. V usage is TRBV2 and J usage is TRBJ1-5; the D gene is possibly TRBD1 (6 bases). Trimming shortened V by 6 bases and J by 7 bases, and 19 bases separated the two germline ends. The CDR3 runs 15 residues. Germline CDR1 SNHLY, CDR2 FYNNEI. CDR3 DNA sequence: TGTGCCAGCAGGGGGGGAGGGGGAGCTTCGCAGCCCCAGCATTTT. It is translated as CASRGGGGASQPQHF.

In this sample, this clonotype turned up many times. At one boundary the junction diverges from the germline segment, which might be a read error. This chain's CDR3 is CASSPRAVNTEAFF. The CDR3 nucleotides read TGTGCCAGCAGCCCGCGGGCAGTGAACACTGAAGCTTTCTTT. This chain links TRBV5-1 with TRBJ1-1; D is ambiguous. The germline CDR1 and CDR2 sequences are SGHRS and YFSETQ. The CDR3 consists of 14 residues.

The chain couples TRBV12-3 or TRBV12-4 to TRBJ1-6, with D maybe TRBD1 (5 bases). The V end was cut by 10 bases, the J end by 1 base, with 14 bases between. The CDR3 spans 15 residues. This CDR3 is CAIRGGSSYNSPLHF. Written as DNA, the CDR3 is TGTGCCATCCGGGGGGGTTCATCCTATAATTCACCCCTCCACTTT.

This clonotype was observed a few times. The genes are TRBV28 and TRBJ2-2; a possible D gene is TRBD1 (6 bases). The CDR3 is 16 residues long. Germline values: CDR1 MDHEN, CDR2 SYDVKM. V was cut by 8 bases and J by 4 bases, with 20 bases left in between. The CDR3 sequence: CASAAGDTTGTGELFF. The CDR3 region has the DNA TGTGCCAGCGCGGCTGGGGACACAACGGGCACCGGGGAGCTGTTTTTT.

The genes are TRBV4-2 and TRBJ1-6; 7 bases match TRBD1. The germline CDR1 and CDR2 sequences are LGHNA and YNFKEQ. Germline trimming cut 2 bases from V and 7 bases from J; bases unmatched to any gene: 14. The CDR3 sequence is 18 residues long. CDR3 amino acids: CASSQRGGGGSSNSPLHF. CDR3 bases: TGTGCCAGCAGCCAAAGAGGGGGCGGAGGGTCGTCGAATTCACCCCTCCACTTT.

Details on this clonotype: Sequence at one end of the junction differs from germline and may be a read error. The J gene is TRBJ2-7, the V gene TRBV20-1; 15 bases fit TRBD2. Germline V gene data show CDR1 as DFQATT and CDR2 as SNEGSKA (reference sequence). CDR3 length equals 12 residues. CDR3 region: CSARGLAGGLSF. In nucleotides, the CDR3 is TGCAGTGCTAGGGGACTAGCGGGAGGTCTCTCCTTC.

The CDR3 region has the DNA TGTGCCAGCGGATCGCCGGACAGGGGGAGCACCGGGGAGCTGTTTTTT. This translates into CASGSPDRGSTGELFF. The rearrangement links TRBV2 to TRBJ2-2; 10 bases map to TRBD1. V trimming: 8 bases; J trimming: 4 bases; junction bases outside the gene matches: 10. There are 16 residues in the CDR3. Germline V gene data show CDR1 as SNHLY and CDR2 as FYNNEI.

The chain recombines TRBV29-1 with TRBJ1-2; 8 bases fit TRBD1. V lost 5 bases, J lost 8 bases, and 4 bases stayed unmatched. The CDR3 sequence is 11 residues long. Germline CDR1 SQVTM, CDR2 ANQGSEA. The CDR3 sequence: CSVPGGRGYTF. As DNA, the CDR3 is TGCAGCGTTCCAGGGGGCCGGGGCTACACCTTC.

This clonotype came up a few times. The gene calls are TRBV7-8 and TRBJ1-2, with D tentatively TRBD1 (6 bases). Trimming removed 4 bases from V and 3 bases from J, with 18 bases in between. Germline lookup yields CDR1 SGHVS and CDR2 FQNEAQ. The CDR3 covers 16 residues. CDR3 in amino acids: CASSSRAGAGDYGYTF. CDR3 sequence (DNA): TGTGCCAGCAGCTCAAGGGCGGGGGCGGGGGACTATGGCTACACCTTC.

The chain has TRBV7-9 and TRBJ1-4; weak D call: TRBD1 (6 bases). Germline CDR1 SEHNR, CDR2 FQNEAQ (reference sequence). Trimming took off 5 bases at V and 8 bases at J, with 18 bases between the two ends. The CDR3 runs to 15 residues. The CDR3 sequence: CASSQGQQGEEKLFF. CDR3 DNA: TGTGCCAGCAGCCAAGGCCAACAGGGAGAGGAAAAACTGTTTTTT.

The V gene is TRBV6-1, the J gene TRBJ1-3; tentatively, D is TRBD1 (5 bases). CDR3 length: 14 residues. Germline CDR1 is MNHNS and CDR2 is SASEGT. V was pared by 11 bases and J by 3 bases, with 17 bases between. The CDR3 DNA reads TGTGCCCTCCGGGACCTCGGGGGTGGAAACACCATATATTTT. Residues: CALRDLGGGNTIYF.

The gene calls are TRBV7-3 and TRBJ2-2; no clear D gene. V lost 9 bases and J lost 2, with 10 bases in between. Germline loops: CDR1 SGHTA, CDR2 FQGTGA. This CDR3 region has 13 residues. This CDR3 is CASLTDNTGELFF. In DNA form, the CDR3 reads TGTGCCAGTCTGACTGATAACACCGGGGAGCTGTTTTTT.

The rearrangement joins TRBV10-3 to TRBJ2-7; D gene ambiguous. There are 13 residues in the CDR3. Germline V gene sequence: CDR1 ENHRY, CDR2 SYGVKD. Trimming removed 7 bases from V and 0 bases from J, with 10 bases in between. In DNA, the CDR3 is TGTGCCATCAATCCGGACCTCTCCTACGAGCAGTACTTC. Its protein product is CAINPDLSYEQYF.

The chain links TRBV6-1 to TRBJ2-7, with 9 bases identical to TRBD2. CDR3 length: 13 residues. V gave up 5 bases and J gave up 3 bases; unmatched junction bases: 2. Germline V lookup: CDR1 MNHNS, CDR2 SASEGT. The CDR3 spells CASSKTSGYEQYF. The CDR3 DNA sequence: TGTGCCAGCAGTAAGACTAGCGGCTACGAGCAGTACTTC.

This clonotype has a handful of counts. V usage is TRBV6-1 and J usage is TRBJ1-5, with TRBD1 identical over 7 bases. V gave up 8 bases and J gave up 4 bases; unmatched junction bases: 11. The V gene's germline CDR1 is MNHNS and CDR2 SASEGT. This CDR3 has 15 residues. The CDR3 coding sequence is TGTGCCAGCGGAACGACAGGGTCGGGGAATCAGCCCCAGCATTTT. Its translation: CASGTTGSGNQPQHF.

This chain uses TRBV20-1 with TRBJ1-5; a weak D match, TRBD1 (5 bases). Looked up from germline, CDR1 is DFQATT and CDR2 is SNEGSKA (reference sequence). CDR3 length equals 16 residues. V lost 3 bases and J lost 1, with 16 bases in between. Here the CDR3 reads CSASSGYRGSNQPQHF. The CDR3 DNA reads as TGCAGTGCTAGTTCAGGGTATCGGGGAAGCAATCAGCCCCAGCATTTT.

This clonotype was seen just once. This rearrangement joins TRBV27 to TRBJ2-7; 14 nucleotides match TRBD2. The ends lost 1 base at V and 5 bases at J; junction bases unmatched: 7. CDR3 length: 17 residues. From germline, CDR1 is MNHEY and CDR2 SMNVEV (reference sequence). The CDR3 DNA reads as TGTGCCAGCAGTTTATTTAGGACTAGCGGGAGGTTCCACGAGCAGTACTTC. Amino acids: CASSLFRTSGRFHEQYF.

This sequence joins TRBV7-3 and TRBJ1-2, with 7 bases lining up with TRBD1. Trimming removed 5 bases from V and 2 bases from J; junction bases left unmatched: 11. This CDR3 is built from 16 residues. Germline-derived CDR1 and CDR2 are SGHTA and FQGTGA. In nucleotides, the CDR3 is TGTGCCAGCAGCCTTAACCGACTGACAGGGAACTATGGCTACACCTTC. It yields the protein CASSLNRLTGNYGYTF.